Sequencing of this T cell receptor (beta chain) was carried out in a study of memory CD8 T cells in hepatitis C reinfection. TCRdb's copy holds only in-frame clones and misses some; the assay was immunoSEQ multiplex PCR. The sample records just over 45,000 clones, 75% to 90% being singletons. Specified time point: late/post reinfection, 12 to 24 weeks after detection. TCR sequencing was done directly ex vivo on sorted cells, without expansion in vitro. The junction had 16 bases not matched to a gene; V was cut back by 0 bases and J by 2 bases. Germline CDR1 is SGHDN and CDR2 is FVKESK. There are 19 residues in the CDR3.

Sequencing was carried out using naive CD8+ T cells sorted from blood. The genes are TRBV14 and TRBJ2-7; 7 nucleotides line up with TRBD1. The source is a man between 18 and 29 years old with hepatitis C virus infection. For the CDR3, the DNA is TGTGCCAGCAGCCAAGATTTGGACAGGCACTCAGGTTTCCCCTACGAGCAGTACGTC. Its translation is CASSQDLDRHSGFPYEQYV.